These 9 T cell receptor beta chains originate from one sample sequenced in a study of vaccination and CD4 T cells after COVID-19. These receptors' antigens are unknown. The Oncomine TCR Beta short-read assay was applied to DNA of cultured CD4+ T cells. MiXCR was run by TCRdb on the PCR reads, yielding one entry per CDR3 protein. The data show 20,000 to 25,000 distinct CDR3 sequences, 60% to 75% seen once. The treatment here: approximately nine-day PBMC culture with coronavirus spike peptide pools or control peptides (ViraFEST assay). The material sequenced was CD4+ T cells from blood, cultured in vitro. Receptor source: a human donor who had recovered from COVID-19.

V gene TRBV12-3 or TRBV12-4 combines with J gene TRBJ1-5, with D maybe TRBD1 (6 bases). This CDR3 contains 15 residues. V lost 6 bases to trimming and J lost 3 bases, with 15 bases between them. The CDR3 protein is CASRGGTSDNQPQHF. CDR3 DNA: TGTGCCAGCAGGGGGGGGACATCTGACAATCAGCCCCAGCATTTT.

This clonotype was recorded a few times. This chain links TRBV25-1 with TRBJ2-5, with D unclear. Germline V gives CDR1 MGHDK, CDR2 SYGVNS. V was trimmed by 5 bases and J by 3 bases, leaving 13 bases between them. The CDR3 is 14 residues long. This chain's CDR3 is CASSLSNLKETQYF. CDR3 bases: TGTGCCAGCAGTCTCTCCAACCTCAAAGAGACCCAGTACTTC.

The chain carries TRBV7-9 and TRBJ1-5; TRBD1 might be the D (5 bases). The CDR3 is 16 residues long. Trimming took off 6 bases at V and 6 bases at J, with 21 bases between the two ends. Germline CDR1 and CDR2: SEHNR and FQNEAQ (reference sequence). The DNA of the CDR3 is TGTGCCAGCAGTTACTGGACAAACAGTCGGGGTCAGCCCCAGCATTTT. Translating gives CASSYWTNSRGQPQHF.

V gene TRBV30 combines with J gene TRBJ1-1, with 9 bases that match TRBD1. The CDR3 runs 14 residues. Germline assignment: CDR1 GTSNPN and CDR2 SVGIG (reference sequence). Trimming took 3 bases from V and 4 from J; bases not matched to a gene: 6. CDR3 sequence reads: CAWRRGQGVTEAFF. The DNA of the CDR3 is TGTGCCTGGAGGCGGGGACAGGGAGTCACTGAAGCTTTCTTT.

This chain connects TRBV5-5 to TRBJ2-1; the D is unclear. V was trimmed by 0 bases and J by 5 bases, leaving 9 bases between them. The germline V gene encodes CDR1 SGHKS and CDR2 YYEKEE (reference sequence). CDR3 length equals 14 residues. For the CDR3, the DNA is TGTGCCAGCAGCTTGGGGCGGTCCCACAATGAGCAGTTCTTC. Its translation: CASSLGRSHNEQFF.

This chain uses TRBV5-4 with TRBJ2-7; 13 positions agree with TRBD2. The germline gives CDR1 SGHNT, CDR2 YYREEE (reference sequence). The CDR3 has 14 amino acids. The junction had 4 bases not matched to a gene; V was cut back by 5 bases and J by 5 bases. The DNA for the CDR3 is TGTGCCAGCAGACTAGCGGGAGGGCCCCACGAGCAGTACTTC. This gives the protein CASRLAGGPHEQYF.

This clonotype has more than one count but fewer than ten. The rearrangement uses TRBV20-1 and TRBJ1-2, with a possible D match to TRBD1 (6 bases). V lost 5 bases and J lost 3, with 16 bases in between. The length of the CDR3 is 14 residues. The germline V gene encodes CDR1 DFQATT and CDR2 SNEGSKA (reference sequence). The CDR3 sequence: CSAPLLQGYYGYTF. The CDR3 coding sequence is TGCAGTGCTCCCCTATTGCAGGGGTACTATGGCTACACCTTC.

The chain uses TRBV18 and TRBJ1-6; 7 nucleotides agree with TRBD1. V was pared by 3 bases and J by 9 bases, with 14 bases of the junction left unmatched. CDR3 length: 17 amino acids. From germline, CDR1 is KGHSH and CDR2 LQKENI. The CDR3 loop reads CASSPSGSGGSTSPLHF. CDR3 nucleotides: TGTGCCAGCTCACCCTCCGGTTCAGGGGGTTCAACTTCACCCCTCCACTTT.

This chain joins TRBV27 and TRBJ2-3, with 8 bases aligning to TRBD2. The ends lost 3 bases at V and 2 bases at J; junction bases unmatched: 4. Looked up from germline, CDR1 is MNHEY and CDR2 is SMNVEV (reference sequence). The CDR3 is made up of 15 amino acids. The CDR3 DNA follows: TGTGCCAGCAGTTTTGAGCGGGGGAACACAGATACGCAGTATTTT. Residues: CASSFERGNTDTQYF.